This TCR beta chain was identified in a study of lymphopenia after photon versus proton radiotherapy. Study-wide results and caveats: Better survival with proton therapy was suggested as possible, not demonstrated. Post-nadir diversity loss with photons came from oligoclonal expansion, particularly CD8+ Temra cells.

The CDR3 has 14 residues. CDR1 and CDR2 from the germline V gene are SQVTM and ANQGSEA. Points on this clone: Its antigen is unidentified.

Sequencing used immunoSEQ multiplex PCR; TCRdb keeps in-frame clones, though not all of them. The sample includes 25,000 to 35,000 clones, approximately 87% of them seen just once. Sample: peripheral blood, taken from a patient treated with proton-based radiotherapy. The V gene is TRBV29-1, the J gene TRBJ2-1; weak D call: TRBD2 (6 bases). The TCR sequence derives from an older woman with cholangiocarcinoma. Some clones in this sample may be carry-over from other donors' samples. CDR3 DNA: TGCAGTGTCAACCTTGTGGGGGGTGGCAATGAGCAGTTCTTC. It is translated as CSVNLVGGGNEQFF.